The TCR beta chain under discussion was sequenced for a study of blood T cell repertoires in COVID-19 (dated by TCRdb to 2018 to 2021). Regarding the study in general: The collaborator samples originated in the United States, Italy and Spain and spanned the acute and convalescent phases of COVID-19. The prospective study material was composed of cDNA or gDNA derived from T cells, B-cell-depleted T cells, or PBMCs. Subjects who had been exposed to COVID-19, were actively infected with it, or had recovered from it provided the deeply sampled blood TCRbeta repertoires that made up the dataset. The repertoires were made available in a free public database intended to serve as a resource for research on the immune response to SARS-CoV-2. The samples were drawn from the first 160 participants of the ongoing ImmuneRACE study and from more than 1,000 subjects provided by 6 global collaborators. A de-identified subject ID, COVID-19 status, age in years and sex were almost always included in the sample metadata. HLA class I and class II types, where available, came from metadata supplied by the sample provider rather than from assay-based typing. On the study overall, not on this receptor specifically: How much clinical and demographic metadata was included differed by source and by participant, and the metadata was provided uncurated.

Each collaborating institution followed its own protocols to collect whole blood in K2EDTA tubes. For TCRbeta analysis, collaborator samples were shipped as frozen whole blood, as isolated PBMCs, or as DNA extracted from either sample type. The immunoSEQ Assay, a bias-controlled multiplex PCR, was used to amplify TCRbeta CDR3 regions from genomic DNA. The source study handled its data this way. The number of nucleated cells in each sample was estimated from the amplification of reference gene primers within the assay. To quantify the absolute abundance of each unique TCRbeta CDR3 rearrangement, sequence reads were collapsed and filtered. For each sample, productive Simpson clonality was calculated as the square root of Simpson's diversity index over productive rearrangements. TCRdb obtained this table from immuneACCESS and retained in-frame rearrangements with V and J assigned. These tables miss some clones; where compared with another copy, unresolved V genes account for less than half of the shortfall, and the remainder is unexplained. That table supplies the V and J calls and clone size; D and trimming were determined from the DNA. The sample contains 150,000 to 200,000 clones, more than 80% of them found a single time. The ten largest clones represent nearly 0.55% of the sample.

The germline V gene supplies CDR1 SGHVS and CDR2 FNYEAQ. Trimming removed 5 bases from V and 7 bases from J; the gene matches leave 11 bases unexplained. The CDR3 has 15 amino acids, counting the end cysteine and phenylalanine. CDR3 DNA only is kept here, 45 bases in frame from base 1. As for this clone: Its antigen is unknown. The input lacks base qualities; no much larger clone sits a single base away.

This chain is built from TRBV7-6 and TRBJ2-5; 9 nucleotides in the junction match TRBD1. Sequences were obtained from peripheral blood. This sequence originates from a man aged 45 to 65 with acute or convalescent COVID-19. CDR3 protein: CASSQGGQGGGTQYF. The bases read TGTGCCAGCAGCCAGGGGGGACAGGGCGGAGGGACCCAGTACTTC.